The entry that follows covers one TCR beta chain sequence. Clones were read by immunoSEQ multiplex PCR, and TCRdb kept only the in-frame ones, dropping some. The sample has roughly 70,000 clones, about 86% seen once. The sample originates from a study of OX40 agonist ivuxolimab in advanced cancers. Study background: Patients were dosed intravenously with ivuxolimab at 0.01 to 10 mg/kg every 2 weeks. Previous treatment with anti-PD-1, anti-PD-L1 or anti-CTLA-4 therapy was allowed; 30% to 50% had received some.

Autoimmune disease history or systemic immunosuppression excluded patients. Blood sampling was done at baseline, cycle 4 day 1, and cycle 7 day 1. The sample consisted of CD4+ or CD8+ T cells sorted from blood, taken in a trial of the OX40 agonist ivuxolimab. The sequence was collected from an adult with an advanced solid tumor such as melanoma, head and neck, liver or kidney cancer.

The CDR3 loop reads CASSPRGESSYEQYF. The CDR3 DNA reads as TGTGCCAGCAGCCCCAGGGGGGAATCCTCCTACGAGCAGTACTTC. The chain employs TRBV27 and TRBJ2-7; TRBD1 is a possible D gene (7 bases). Germline loops: CDR1 MNHEY, CDR2 SMNVEV (reference sequence). The V end was cut by 6 bases, the J end by 0 bases, with 15 bases between. The CDR3 has 15 residues.